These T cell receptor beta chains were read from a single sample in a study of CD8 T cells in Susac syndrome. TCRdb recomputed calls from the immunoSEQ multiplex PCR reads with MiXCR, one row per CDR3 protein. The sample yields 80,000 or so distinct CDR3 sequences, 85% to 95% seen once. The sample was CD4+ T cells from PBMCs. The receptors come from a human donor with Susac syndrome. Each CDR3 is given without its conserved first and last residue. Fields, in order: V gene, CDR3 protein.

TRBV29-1 SVEDRRGRGGYT
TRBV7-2 ASSSGTGGARGYT
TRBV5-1 ASSVSSTDTQY
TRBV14 ASSQQGQFRNTIY
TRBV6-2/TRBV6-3 ASSPGVGYT
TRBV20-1 SARGNLAGDEQF
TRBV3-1 ASSQNNGGAFYEQY
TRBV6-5 ASSYSRQGSHNEQF
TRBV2 ASRGTTRVGTEAF
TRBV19 ASSSTERRGTGELF
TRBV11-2 ASSPGGTGDGYT
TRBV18 ASSASGSVKTQY
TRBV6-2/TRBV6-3 ASSRKRDHPDTQY
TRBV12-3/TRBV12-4 ASSSAFGQPQH
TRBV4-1 ASSQQPGQGSGNTIY
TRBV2 ASSEAGADTGELF
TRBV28 ASRRGVVHQSNQPQH
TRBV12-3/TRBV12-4 ASSFNMDTQY
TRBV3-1 ASSQLSELSYEQY